This T cell receptor (beta chain) was sequenced during a study of shared clonotypes between healthy human individuals. As to this clone: Other DNA sequences of this sample code for an identical CDR3.

Using immunoSEQ multiplex PCR, the repertoire was profiled, and TCRdb retains in-frame clones only, with some absent. This table has 2.3 million or so clones, just over 90% appearing once. Source material: naive CD4+ T cells from PBMCs. Subset indicated: CD45RA+ positively selected. This receptor was obtained from a young man in good health. Some clones in this sample may be carry-over from other donors' samples.

CDR3 sequence (DNA): TGCGCCAGCAGCCCGGGGACAGGGGGCATCTACGAGCAGTACTTC. Residues: CASSPGTGGIYEQYF. The chain is built from TRBV5-1 and TRBJ2-7; 12 bases agree with TRBD1. Germline CDR1 is SGHRS and CDR2 is YFSETQ. V lost 4 bases to trimming and J lost 3 bases; unmatched junction nucleotides: 5. This CDR3 region has 15 residues.